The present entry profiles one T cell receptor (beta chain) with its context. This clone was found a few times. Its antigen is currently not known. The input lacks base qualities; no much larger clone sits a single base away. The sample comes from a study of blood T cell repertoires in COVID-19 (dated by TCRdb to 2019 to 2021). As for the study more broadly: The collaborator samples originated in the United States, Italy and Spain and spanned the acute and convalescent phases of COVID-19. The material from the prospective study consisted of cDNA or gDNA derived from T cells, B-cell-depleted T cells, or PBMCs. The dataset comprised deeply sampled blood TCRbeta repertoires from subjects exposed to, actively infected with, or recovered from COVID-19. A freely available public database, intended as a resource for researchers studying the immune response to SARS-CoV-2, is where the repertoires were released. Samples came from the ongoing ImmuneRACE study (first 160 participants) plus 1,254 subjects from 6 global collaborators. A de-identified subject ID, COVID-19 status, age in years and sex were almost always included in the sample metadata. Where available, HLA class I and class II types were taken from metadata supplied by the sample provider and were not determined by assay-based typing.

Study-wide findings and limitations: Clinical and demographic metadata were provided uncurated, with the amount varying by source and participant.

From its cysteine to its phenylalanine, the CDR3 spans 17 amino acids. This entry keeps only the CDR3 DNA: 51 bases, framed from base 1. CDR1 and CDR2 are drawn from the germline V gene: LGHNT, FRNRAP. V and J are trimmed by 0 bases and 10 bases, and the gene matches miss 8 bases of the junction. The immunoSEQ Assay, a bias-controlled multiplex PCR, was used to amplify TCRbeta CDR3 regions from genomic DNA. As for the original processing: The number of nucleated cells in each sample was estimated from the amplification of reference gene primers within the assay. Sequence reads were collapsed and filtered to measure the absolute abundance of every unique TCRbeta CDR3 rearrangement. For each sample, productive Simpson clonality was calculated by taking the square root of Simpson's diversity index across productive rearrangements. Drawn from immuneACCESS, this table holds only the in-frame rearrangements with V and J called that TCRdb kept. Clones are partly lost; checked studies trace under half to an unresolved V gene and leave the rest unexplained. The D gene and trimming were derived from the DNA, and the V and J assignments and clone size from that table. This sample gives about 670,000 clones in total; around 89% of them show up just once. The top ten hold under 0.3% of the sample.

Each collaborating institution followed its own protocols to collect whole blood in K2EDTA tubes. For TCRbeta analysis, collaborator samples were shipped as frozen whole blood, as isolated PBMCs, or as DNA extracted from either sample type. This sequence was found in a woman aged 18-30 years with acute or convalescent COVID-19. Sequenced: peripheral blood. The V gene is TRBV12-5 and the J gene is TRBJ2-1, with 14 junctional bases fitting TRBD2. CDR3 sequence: CASGLVETSGGASEQFF. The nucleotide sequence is TGTGCTAGTGGTTTGGTCGAGACTAGCGGGGGGGCCAGCGAGCAGTTCTTC. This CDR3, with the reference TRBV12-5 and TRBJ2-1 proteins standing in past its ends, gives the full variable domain DARVTQTPRHKVTEMGQEVTMRCQPILGHNTVFWYRQTMMQGLELLAYFRNRAPLDDSGMPKDRFSAEMPDATLATLKIQPSEPRDSAVYFCASGLVETSGGASEQFFGPGTRLTVL.